This T cell receptor (beta chain) was observed in a study of T-cell memory formation after mild COVID-19. About the study: TCR clusters were mostly donor specific. Overall study results and limits: Some clones that responded turned up in pre-infection memory, which suggests that cross-reactive memory joined in.

This CDR3 is built from 14 residues. The V end lost 0 bases, the J end lost 4 bases, and 9 bases lay between the germline ends. Germline V lookup: CDR1 LGHNA, CDR2 YSLEER. TCRdb fed the 5' RACE reads into MiXCR, producing one record per CDR3 protein. The sample has nearly 350,000 distinct CDR3 sequences; 10% to 15% are singletons. Details on this clonotype: What it recognizes is unknown.

This chain links TRBV4-3 with TRBJ1-2; D is ambiguous. This clonotype was sampled from a man younger than 30 who had mild COVID-19 (a few samples of this study predate the infection). Cell type and time point are not known. Specimen: PBMCs or a T cell subset sorted from them (not recorded which). CDR3 nucleotide sequence: TGCGCCAGCAGCCAAGAAAGCAGGAGCTATGGCTACACCTTC. It encodes CASSQESRSYGYTF.